A selection of T cell receptor beta chains follows, all from one sample in a study of persistence of HIV-infected CD4 T cells. Produced via immunoSEQ multiplex PCR; TCRdb's table is partial and in-frame only. The profile shows over 30,000 clones, around 83% of them singletons. For these receptors, no antigen is known. The sequencing here drew on cultured CD4+ T cells from PBMCs, taken from a patient who received antiretroviral therapy. The source is an adult with HIV. The donor label of this sample is uncertain. The CDR3 runs from the conserved cysteine through the conserved F or W. The D gene is left open where the match is weak. Expanded clones get a size class; other rows say once, few or many, or leave the size out.

j_gene	d_gene	v_gene	abundance	CDR3nt	CDR3aa
TRBJ1-1	TRBD1	TRBV5-6	.	TGTGCCAGCAGCCGGGAGGACAGGGGGAAGGCTTTCTTT	CASSREDRGKAFF
TRBJ2-3	TRBD1	TRBV7-3	.	TGTGCCAGCAGCGATCAGGGGGCAGATACGCAGTATTTT	CASSDQGADTQYF
TRBJ1-1	.	TRBV19	.	TGTGCCAGCGCTAACAGAGGGACCACTGAAGCTTTCTTT	CASANRGTTEAFF
TRBJ1-5	TRBD1	TRBV19	.	TGTGCCAGTAGTAAATCCGGGACAGGGATCCACAATCAGCCCCAGCATTTT	CASSKSGTGIHNQPQHF
TRBJ2-3	TRBD2	TRBV3-1/TRBV3-2	few	TGTGCCAGCAGCCCACGACTAGCGGGGAACACAGATACGCAGTATTTT	CASSPRLAGNTDTQYF
TRBJ1-1	.	TRBV11-3	.	TGTGCCAGCAGCTTAGGGATGGGAACTGAAGCTTTCTTT	CASSLGMGTEAFF
TRBJ2-1	TRBD2	TRBV28	few	TGTGCCAGCCTGACGGGGGGGCGGGAAAATGAGCAGTTCTTC	CASLTGGRENEQFF
TRBJ2-2	.	TRBV19	.	TGTGCCAGTAGTATCGGTTTCGGGGAGCTGTTTTTT	CASSIGFGELFF
TRBJ1-1	TRBD1	TRBV29-1	.	TGCAGCGTTACGCGGACAGGCGGATGGACTGAAGCTTTCTTT	CSVTRTGGWTEAFF
TRBJ1-1	.	TRBV30	.	TGTGCCTGGAGTGTACGAGCATTGCAGGGATTGGGCCAGGACACTGAAGCTTTCTTT	CAWSVRALQGLGQDTEAFF
TRBJ2-1	TRBD2	TRBV4-2	.	TGTGCCAGCAGCCAAAAGACTAGCGTCAATGAGCAGTTCTTC	CASSQKTSVNEQFF
TRBJ1-2	.	TRBV2	.	TGTGCCAGCAGGGGAGGGATCTATGGCTACACCTTC	CASRGGIYGYTF
TRBJ2-3	.	TRBV6-5	.	TGTGCCAGCATGTCTGGAGGGGTGGATACGCAGTATTTT	CASMSGGVDTQYF
TRBJ1-3	.	TRBV5-1	.	TGCGCCAGCAGCCAGGGTAACTCTGGAAACACCATATATTTT	CASSQGNSGNTIYF
TRBJ2-5	TRBD2	TRBV5-4	.	TGTGCCAGCAGCTTGGTGGGGAGGGAAGAGACCCAGTACTTC	CASSLVGREETQYF
TRBJ1-2	TRBD1	TRBV18	.	TGTGCCAGCTCACCATCAGGGGGCTATGGCTACACCTTC	CASSPSGGYGYTF
TRBJ2-6	.	TRBV7-6	.	TGTGCCAGCAGCCCTAACACAGGGGCCAACGTCCTGACTTTC	CASSPNTGANVLTF
TRBJ2-5	.	TRBV29-1	.	TGCAGCGTTGTGTGGGAGACCCAGTACTTC	CSVVWETQYF
TRBJ1-1	.	TRBV18	.	TGTGCCAGCTCCCGCGGACCCCGCGAAGCTTTCTTT	CASSRGPREAFF
TRBJ1-3	.	TRBV6-5	.	TGTGCCAGCAGCGTGGACGGGAGCTCTGGAAACACCATATATTTT	CASSVDGSSGNTIYF
TRBJ2-5	TRBD1	TRBV19	.	TGTGCCAGTAGGCAGACAGGGAAAGAGACCCAGTACTTC	CASRQTGKETQYF
TRBJ1-5	.	TRBV19	.	TGTGCCAGTAGTATGAAGACGACCGTCAATCAGCCCCAGCATTTT	CASSMKTTVNQPQHF
TRBJ1-6	TRBD1	TRBV5-8	.	TGTGCCAGCAGCCTGGAGACAGGGAAAAATTCACCCCTCCACTTT	CASSLETGKNSPLHF
TRBJ2-1	TRBD2	TRBV6-5	.	TGTGCCAGCAGAGGACTAGCGGGGACCGATGAGCAGTTCTTC	CASRGLAGTDEQFF
TRBJ1-1	.	TRBV19	.	TGTGCCAGTAGTCGAGGGAGGCGCACTGAAGCTTTCTTT	CASSRGRRTEAFF
TRBJ2-3	.	TRBV30	.	TGTGCCTGGTGGGGAGGTACTAGTGCGCAGTATTTT	CAWWGGTSAQYF
TRBJ1-5	.	TRBV19	.	TGTGCCAGTAGTATAGCAATGGGGGCCCGGGCCTATCAGCCCCAGCATTTT	CASSIAMGARAYQPQHF
TRBJ2-3	.	TRBV5-1	.	TGCGCCAGCAGCTTGGGGGTCTATAGCACAGATACGCAGTATTTT	CASSLGVYSTDTQYF
TRBJ2-7	.	TRBV3-1/TRBV3-2	.	TGTGCCAGCAGCCAAAGCGAGGCCAGGACCTACGAGCAGTACTTC	CASSQSEARTYEQYF
TRBJ1-6	TRBD1	TRBV7-9	few	TGTGCCAGCAGCCCGAGCACAGGGGAGTTTAATTCACCCCTCCACTTT	CASSPSTGEFNSPLHF
TRBJ2-6	.	TRBV28	.	TGTGCCAGCAGTACTCCCGAGTTCGGCGGCGGGGCCAACGTCCTGACTTTC	CASSTPEFGGGANVLTF
TRBJ2-1	.	TRBV24-1	.	TGTGCCACCACCACGCTGGTGGCAGGGCGGTCGGGCCCCTCCACCTCCTACAATGAGCAGTTCTTC	CATTTLVAGRSGPSTSYNEQFF
TRBJ2-7	.	TRBV2	once	TGTGCCAGCAGGAAAATCCGGACCCCCTACGAGCAGTACTTC	CASRKIRTPYEQYF
TRBJ1-5	TRBD1	TRBV29-1	.	TGCAGCGTTGCGACAGGGGGCGAGGGTCAGCCCCAGCATTTT	CSVATGGEGQPQHF
TRBJ2-7	TRBD2	TRBV27	.	TGTGCCAGCAGTCCCTTCTTTAGCGGGGCGACCTCCTACGAGCAGTACTTC	CASSPFFSGATSYEQYF
TRBJ2-3	TRBD1	TRBV19	.	TGTGCCAGTAGTATCGGGACAGGGGTTGGTACAGATACGCAGTATTTT	CASSIGTGVGTDTQYF
TRBJ2-1	TRBD1	TRBV11-1	.	TGTGCCAGCAGCCGGGACAGGGGGAATGAGCAGTTCTTC	CASSRDRGNEQFF
TRBJ2-5	TRBD2	TRBV4-1	.	TGCGCCAGCAGCCAAGGGGTGGTGGGACTAGCGGGTATAGAGACCCAGTACTTC	CASSQGVVGLAGIETQYF
TRBJ1-1	.	TRBV3-1/TRBV3-2	.	TGTGCCAGCAGCACAACCCCGAACACTGAAGCTTTCTTT	CASSTTPNTEAFF
TRBJ2-1	.	TRBV5-6	.	TGTGCCAGCAGCTCGACAGTGACCTCCCTCGTGGACAATGAGCAGTTCTTC	CASSSTVTSLVDNEQFF
TRBJ1-4	TRBD1	TRBV19	few	TGTGCCAGTAGTGCGCGTGGACAGGTTAATGAAAAACTGTTTTTT	CASSARGQVNEKLFF
TRBJ2-7	.	TRBV5-5	.	TGTGCCAGCAGGCCCGCCTTCCAGGCCTCCTACGAGCAGTACTTC	CASRPAFQASYEQYF
TRBJ1-6	.	TRBV5-1	.	TGCGCCAGCAGCCCTGGGGACAACCTGATTTCACCCCTCCACTTT	CASSPGDNLISPLHF
TRBJ2-1	.	TRBV13	.	TGTGCCAGCAGCTTAGTGGCCTCCAATGAGCAGTTCTTC	CASSLVASNEQFF
TRBJ2-1	TRBD1	TRBV28	.	TGTGCCAGCATCGGGACAGGGGTTCTCATCTCCTACAATGAGCAGTTCTTC	CASIGTGVLISYNEQFF
TRBJ2-1	.	TRBV15	.	TGTGCCACCAGCAGAGTTGGGGAGTACAATGAGCAGTTCTTC	CATSRVGEYNEQFF
TRBJ2-1	TRBD2	TRBV29-1	.	TGCAGCGTGCGCTTCGCTAGCGGGGGTGGCTCCTACAATGAGCAGTTCTTC	CSVRFASGGGSYNEQFF
TRBJ1-1	.	TRBV13	.	TGTGCCAGCAGCCATACCGGGTGGGGGGAGAACACTGAAGCTTTCTTT	CASSHTGWGENTEAFF
TRBJ2-2	.	TRBV5-1	.	TGCGCCAGCAGCTTGGTCGCTAGGCACACCGGGGAGCTGTTTTTT	CASSLVARHTGELFF